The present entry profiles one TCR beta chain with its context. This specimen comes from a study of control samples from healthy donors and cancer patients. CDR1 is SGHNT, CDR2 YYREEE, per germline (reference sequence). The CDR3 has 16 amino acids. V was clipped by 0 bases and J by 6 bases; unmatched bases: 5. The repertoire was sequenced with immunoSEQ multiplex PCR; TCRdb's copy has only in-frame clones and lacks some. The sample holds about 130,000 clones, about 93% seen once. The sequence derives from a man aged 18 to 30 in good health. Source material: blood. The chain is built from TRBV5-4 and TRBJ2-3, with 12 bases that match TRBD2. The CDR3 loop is CASSLASGRAADTQYF. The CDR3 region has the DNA TGTGCCAGCAGCTTGGCTAGCGGGAGGGCCGCTGATACGCAGTATTTT.